This T cell receptor (beta chain) was observed in a study of shared clonotypes between healthy human individuals (dated by TCRdb to 2019 to 2021). About the full investigation: A few men and two women, aged 18 to 49 years, made up the cohort. Per donor, three plates each were used for CD4 naive and CD4 memory, two for CD8 naive, and one for CD8 memory. Blood TCR repertoires of five healthy adults were deeply sequenced to estimate repertoire size and the extent of clonotype sharing between individuals. Libraries were prepared and TCR repertoires were sequenced by different laboratories using diverse techniques, in order to increase sequencing depth and limit assay-specific biases. Between about 0.94 and 8.9 billion PBMCs per donor were obtained by leukapheresis.

This clone was recorded only once. Its antigen remains unidentified. No much larger clone exists at a distance of one base, and base qualities are not known. Using the deep immunoSEQ assay, TCR CDR3 regions were amplified from genomic DNA by multiplex PCR. For each cell subset, the extracted genomic DNA was distributed evenly across all wells of several immunoSEQ 96-well plates, and each plate served as one replicate. Each replicate PCR for sorted subsets received roughly 0.2 ug genomic DNA, equal to 30,000 or so T cell genomes. The purified libraries were quantified using a Qubit 3.0 fluorometer, sized with a Bioanalyzer 2100, and then quantified again using the KAPA Library Quantification kit. Every immunoSEQ 96-well plate was sequenced on a dedicated single-read 150-cycle Illumina NextSeq 550 flow cell. Processing in the source paper ran as follows. Because the immunoSEQ output held only junctional sequences and lacked quality scores, the filtering could not match the filtering applied to full-length reads. To assign V/J genes and CDR3, sequences were annotated using PyIR, a Python wrapper for IgBLAST v1.9, with IMGT germline references. Reads were removed for weak V/J assignments (E-value above 1e-6), missing CDR3, stop codons, out-of-frame junctions, or ambiguous translated residues. V3J clonotypes were defined as sequences sharing the same inferred V gene, J gene, and CDR3 amino acid sequence. To compute the percentage overlap between repertoires, the number of shared unique clonotypes was divided by the size of the smaller repertoire. RTK rarefaction, the Chao1 estimator, and Recon v2.1 estimates of unobserved clonotypes were used to assess repertoire richness. Generation probabilities for all TCRbeta clonotypes obtained by the gDNA method from several donors were computed using OLGA. Held by TCRdb, this immuneACCESS table contains in-frame sequences only and omits some clones. Under half of the omission traces to an unresolved V gene where checked; the cause of the rest is unknown. V and J calls and clone size are those listed in that table; D and trimming were worked out from the DNA. The sample table contains about 2 million clones; only one count was recorded for about 95% of them. The ten most abundant clones make up around 1% of the sample.

The cysteine opens and the phenylalanine closes a CDR3 of 15 amino acids. Of the read, only the CDR3 DNA is kept; its 45 bases are in frame from base 1. The germline V gene sets CDR1 to MNHNS and CDR2 to SASEGT. Unmatched junction bases come to 6, with V trimmed by 4 bases and J by 5 bases. Results and caveats for the whole study, not just this receptor: Because the study included only a small number of donors, the genetic and exposure-history diversity represented was limited. Higher generation probabilities were observed for clonotypes shared by all four sorted-subset donors than for non-shared clonotypes. Across four donors, about 5% of naive CD4, roughly 3.5% of naive CD8, about 2.3% of memory CD4, and approximately 0.42% of memory CD8 clonotypes were shared. Pairwise subsampling indicated that sequencing depth was expected to affect the degree of clonotype sharing among donors. Only blood was sampled, and tissue TCR repertoires likely differ from those in blood. Incomplete sequencing was indicated by rarefaction of sorted-subset datasets, despite the large sequencing depth. Estimated clonotype richness was generally larger for naive than for memory subsets.

CD8 naive samples were CD45RO-negative cells positively selected for CCR7, giving a CD45RA+CCR7+ population that excluded TemRA cells. Donors were healthy HIV-negative adults with no recently reported acute infections or vaccinations. Every donor was a Caucasian adult residing in Nashville, Tennessee, USA. After blood collection by leukapheresis, PBMCs were isolated using Ficoll-Histopaque density gradient centrifugation and then cryopreserved in the vapor phase of liquid nitrogen. Analytical flow cytometry was used to check the purity and quantity of each magnetically sorted T cell population. Genomic DNA was isolated from each sorted fraction and quantified by UV absorbance on a Nanodrop 2000c.

This TCR was sampled from a man aged 18 to 35 in good health. The V gene is TRBV6-1 and the J gene is TRBJ1-5; 9 of the junction bases match TRBD1. What was sequenced was naive CD8+ T cells sorted from blood. Interpreted using the paper, the cell subset or site label stands for: CD45RA+CCR7+. The sequenced DNA: TGTGCCAGCAGTGCCCGTGACAGGGGGGATCAGCCCCAGCATTTT. It specifies CASSARDRGDQPQHF.